This T cell receptor beta chain was obtained from a study of response to subunit inactivated influenza vaccine. TCRdb called the RT-PCR reads again in MiXCR, with one record for every CDR3 protein. The sample includes more than 700,000 distinct CDR3 sequences, less than 25% of them seen just once. CDR3 length: 14 residues. The J segment lost 4 bases and the V segment lost 2 bases, leaving 4 bases of the junction unmatched. Germline assignment: CDR1 DFQATT and CDR2 SNEGSKA (reference sequence). This clonotype appeared a single time. The TCR sequence derives from a man over 45 who received an inactivated influenza vaccine. J is TRBJ2-7 and V is TRBV20-1; 11 bases match TRBD2. This specimen was PBMCs from blood, taken roughly 5 days after vaccination. In nucleotides, the CDR3 is TGCAGTGCTAGACTGACTAGCGGGGAGTACGAGCAGTACTTC. Its translation is CSARLTSGEYEQYF.